These T cell receptor beta chains were read from a single sample in a study of PD-1 blockade in classical Hodgkin lymphoma. Assay used: immunoSEQ multiplex PCR; TCRdb lists only in-frame clones, some missing. The sample records about 35,000 clones, just over 75% being singletons. The material sequenced was peripheral blood mononuclear cells (PBMCs), taken before the second cycle of nivolumab. These receptors originate from a human donor with classical Hodgkin lymphoma. CDR3s include the opening cysteine and the closing phenylalanine or tryptophan. Fields, in order: V gene, clone size, J gene, D gene, CDR3 protein, CDR3 DNA. The D gene is left open where the match is weak. Part of the rows lack a size; the others show once, few, many or a class for expanded clones.

TRBV11-2	few	TRBJ2-5	.	CASSHLGVAETQYF	TGTGCCAGCAGCCACCTAGGGGTGGCGGAGACCCAGTACTTC
TRBV7-2	few	TRBJ2-7	.	CASSLGGRGYEQYF	TGTGCCAGCAGCTTAGGGGGCAGGGGCTACGAGCAGTACTTC
TRBV27	.	TRBJ2-7	TRBD1	CASSPRTGVMYEQYF	TGTGCCAGCAGTCCGCGGACAGGGGTCATGTACGAGCAGTACTTC
TRBV4-2	.	TRBJ1-6	.	CASSQDATGDGSPLHF	TGTGCCAGCAGCCAAGATGCTACCGGGGACGGGTCACCCCTCCACTTT
TRBV7-2	.	TRBJ1-2	.	CASSRRWDGYTF	TGTGCCAGCAGCCGGCGGTGGGATGGCTACACCTTC
TRBV7-2	.	TRBJ2-7	TRBD1	CASSLGGTDEQYF	TGTGCCAGCAGCTTAGGGGGGACAGACGAGCAGTACTTC
TRBV6-5	.	TRBJ1-5	.	CASSRSGRNQPQHF	TGTGCCAGCAGCAGGTCAGGACGCAATCAGCCCCAGCATTTT
TRBV7-6	.	TRBJ1-5	TRBD1	CASSPGTGDQPQHF	TGTGCCAGCAGCCCGGGGACAGGGGATCAGCCCCAGCATTTT
TRBV20-1	.	TRBJ2-7	TRBD1	CSAEDRVEQYF	TGCAGTGCAGAAGACAGGGTCGAGCAGTACTTC
TRBV29-1	.	TRBJ2-2	.	CSVGKDTGELFF	TGCAGCGTTGGGAAGGACACCGGGGAGCTGTTTTTT
TRBV7-9	.	TRBJ2-7	.	CASSLITSYEQYF	TGTGCCAGCAGCTTAATAACATCCTACGAGCAGTACTTC
TRBV7-3	.	TRBJ2-5	TRBD1	CASSYSGTGGETQYF	TGTGCCAGCAGCTACTCCGGGACAGGGGGGGAGACCCAGTACTTC
TRBV7-9	few	TRBJ1-2	.	CASSHGPSSNYGYTF	TGTGCCAGCAGCCACGGTCCTTCCTCTAACTATGGCTACACCTTC
TRBV18	.	TRBJ1-4	.	CASSPRENEKLFF	TGTGCCAGCTCACCAAGGGAAAATGAAAAACTGTTTTTT
TRBV7-3	few	TRBJ1-5	.	CASSLWRGSGLTSNQPQHF	TGTGCCAGCAGCTTATGGAGAGGGTCGGGGTTAACGAGCAATCAGCCCCAGCATTTT
TRBV7-8	.	TRBJ2-6	.	CASSLYGGLPHSGANVLTF	TGTGCCAGCAGCTTGTACGGGGGACTGCCGCACTCTGGGGCCAACGTCCTGACTTTC
TRBV2	.	TRBJ1-2	TRBD1	CASSPQGQTMGNTF	TGTGCCAGCAGTCCCCAGGGACAGACTATGGGGAACACCTTC
TRBV7-8	.	TRBJ1-5	.	CASSSDLGSQPQHF	TGTGCCAGCAGTTCAGATTTGGGGAGTCAGCCCCAGCATTTT
TRBV7-2	medium-sized	TRBJ2-1	.	CASSLELSYNEQFF	TGTGCCAGCAGCTTAGAACTTTCCTACAATGAGCAGTTCTTC
TRBV4-1	.	TRBJ1-6	TRBD1	CASSQVGQGMKSPLHF	TGCGCCAGCAGCCAAGTGGGACAGGGGATGAAATCACCCCTCCACTTT
TRBV10-3	many	TRBJ1-1	.	CAISEASGIAEAFF	TGTGCCATCAGTGAGGCGTCAGGGATCGCTGAAGCTTTCTTT